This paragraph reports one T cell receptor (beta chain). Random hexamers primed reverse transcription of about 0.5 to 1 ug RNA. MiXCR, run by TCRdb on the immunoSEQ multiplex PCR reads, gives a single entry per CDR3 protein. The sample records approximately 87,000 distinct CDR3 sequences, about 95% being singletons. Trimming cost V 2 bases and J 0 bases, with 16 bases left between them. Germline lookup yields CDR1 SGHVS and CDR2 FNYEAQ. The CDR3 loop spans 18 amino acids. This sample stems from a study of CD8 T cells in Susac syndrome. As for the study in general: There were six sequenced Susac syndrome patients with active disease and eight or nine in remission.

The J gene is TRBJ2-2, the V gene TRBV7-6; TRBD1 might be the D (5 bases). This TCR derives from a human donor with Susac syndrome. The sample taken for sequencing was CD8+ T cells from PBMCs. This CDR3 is CASSLSGWGRSNTGELFF. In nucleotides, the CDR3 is TGTGCCAGCAGCTTATCTGGTTGGGGCAGGTCGAACACCGGGGAGCTGTTTTTT.